These 29 T cell receptor beta chains came from one sample sequenced in a study of blood T cell repertoires in COVID-19. Clones were read by immunoSEQ multiplex PCR, and TCRdb kept only the in-frame ones, dropping some. The sample has 60,000 to 80,000 clones, roughly 85% seen once. The sequencing input was peripheral blood. The receptors were gathered from a man aged 50-59 years with acute or convalescent COVID-19.

The gene calls are TRBV6-5 and TRBJ2-2, with 8 bases fitting TRBD2. Looked up from germline, CDR1 is MNHEY and CDR2 is SVGAGI. The CDR3 is 14 amino acids. The junction had 1 base not matched to a gene; V was cut back by 5 bases and J by 2 bases. The CDR3 DNA is TGTGCCAGCAGTAGCGGGGGTAACACCGGGGAGCTGTTTTTT. It codes for CASSSGGNTGELFF.

In this sample, this clone turned up a few times. The chain uses TRBV19 and TRBJ1-1; tentative D call: TRBD1 (6 bases). CDR1 LNHDA and CDR2 SQIVND come from the germline V gene (reference sequence). The CDR3 contains 13 residues. V lost 3 bases to trimming and J lost 6 bases, with 11 bases between them. CDR3 amino acids: CASSMFAGAEAFF. The CDR3 bases are TGTGCCAGTAGTATGTTCGCAGGGGCTGAAGCTTTCTTT.

V gene TRBV7-8 combines with J gene TRBJ2-1; 11 bases map to TRBD2. The CDR3 consists of 18 residues. Trimming removed 1 base from V and 6 bases from J; junction bases left unmatched: 11. Germline CDR1 SGHVS, CDR2 FQNEAQ. CDR3 coding DNA: TGTGCCAGCAGCTTAGTTGGATTAGCGGGGGGGCCCGGCAATGAGCAGTTCTTC. It specifies CASSLVGLAGGPGNEQFF.

The J gene is TRBJ2-7, the V gene TRBV12-5; 8 bases map to TRBD2. The length of the CDR3 is 17 residues. Germline V gives CDR1 LGHNT, CDR2 FRNRAP. The J segment lost 0 bases and the V segment lost 1 base, leaving 8 bases of the junction unmatched. The CDR3 DNA follows: TGTGCTAGTGGTTTGGATATGCGGGGGGCTACCTCCTACGAGCAGTACTTC. Translated, it gives CASGLDMRGATSYEQYF. Complete variable domain (other parts from reference TRBV12-5 and TRBJ2-7): DARVTQTPRHKVTEMGQEVTMRCQPILGHNTVFWYRQTMMQGLELLAYFRNRAPLDDSGMPKDRFSAEMPDATLATLKIQPSEPRDSAVYFCASGLDMRGATSYEQYFGPGTRLTVT.

V and J are TRBV6-2 or TRBV6-3 and TRBJ2-2; 9 bases map to TRBD2. The CDR3 runs 16 residues. Germline V gene data show CDR1 as MNHEY and CDR2 as SVGEGT. J lost 3 bases, V lost 6 bases, and 8 bases had no gene match. The CDR3 DNA sequence: TGTGCCAGCAGCGACGGACTAGCGACGCACACCGGGGAGCTGTTTTTT. It yields the protein CASSDGLATHTGELFF.

This chain joins TRBV10-2 and TRBJ1-5, with 8 bases fitting TRBD1. The CDR3 totals 12 residues. Germline V gene sequence: CDR1 WSHSY, CDR2 SAAADI. Germline trimming cut 7 bases from V and 5 bases from J; bases unmatched to any gene: 1. CDR3 protein: CASTTGDQPQHF. Here the CDR3 DNA reads TGCGCCAGCACGACAGGGGATCAGCCCCAGCATTTT.

The table lists this clone with a count of one. The chain joins TRBV19 to TRBJ2-2; 8 bases align to TRBD2. The V segment lost 7 bases and the J segment 6 bases; nucleotides outside the gene matches: 7. The CDR3 loop spans 14 amino acids. Germline V gene sequence: CDR1 LNHDA, CDR2 SQIVND (reference sequence). The CDR3 here is CASKAGERAGELFF. Written as DNA, the CDR3 is TGTGCCAGTAAAGCGGGGGAAAGAGCCGGGGAGCTGTTTTTT.

The chain has TRBV5-1 and TRBJ2-2; D is perhaps TRBD2 (6 bases). Germline V CDR1 and CDR2: SGHRS, YFSETQ. This CDR3 spans 17 amino acids. V was shortened by 4 bases and J by 2 bases, with 18 bases between the two germline ends. CDR3 sequence reads: CASSTYRTGVNTGELFF. The DNA of the CDR3 is TGCGCCAGCAGCACTTACAGGACGGGAGTTAACACCGGGGAGCTGTTTTTT.

The chain links TRBV3-1 (or the pseudogene TRBV3-2) to TRBJ2-7; 8 bases match TRBD2. The junction had 8 bases not matched to a gene; V was cut back by 0 bases and J by 7 bases. CDR3 size: 15 residues. In germline, CDR1 is LGHDT, CDR2 YNNKEL (reference sequence). CDR3 protein: CASSQDSSGGGEQYV. DNA of the CDR3: TGTGCCAGCAGCCAAGACTCAAGCGGGGGAGGGGAGCAGTACGTC.

This chain joins TRBV5-5 and TRBJ1-2, with TRBD1 matching 8 bases. Trimming cost V 3 bases and J 0 bases; bases outside gene matches: 7. CDR1 and CDR2 from the germline V gene are SGHKS and YYEKEE (reference sequence). The CDR3 consists of 16 residues. The CDR3 coding sequence is TGTGCCAGCAGCTACGACAGGGGCTCAGCTAACTATGGCTACACCTTC. The encoded protein is CASSYDRGSANYGYTF.

The genes are TRBV7-8 and TRBJ1-2; D is unresolved. Looked up from germline, CDR1 is SGHVS and CDR2 is FQNEAQ. The V end lost 5 bases, the J end lost 4 bases, and 11 bases lay between the germline ends. The CDR3 extends over 13 amino acids. CDR3 nucleotides: TGTGCCAGCAGCCCTCTTGACATCTATGGCTACACCTTC. It encodes CASSPLDIYGYTF.

The V call is TRBV6-4, the J call TRBJ1-1; 7 nucleotides match TRBD1. V was clipped by 5 bases and J by 5 bases; unmatched bases: 5. Looked up from germline, CDR1 is MRHNA and CDR2 is SNTAGT. The CDR3 loop spans 13 amino acids. The CDR3 reads CASSPDRETEAFF. CDR3 coding DNA: TGTGCCAGCAGTCCCGACAGGGAGACTGAAGCTTTCTTT.

This chain uses TRBV11-2 with TRBJ1-6; no reliable D call. Trimming cost V 2 bases and J 7 bases, with 9 bases left between them. The germline CDR1 and CDR2 sequences are SGHAT and FQNNGV. This CDR3 is 14 amino acids long. CDR3 nucleotides: TGTGCCAGCAGCTTAACCCGCCAGAATTCACCCCTCCACTTT. Translated, it gives CASSLTRQNSPLHF.

This clone is a singleton in its sample. The V and J genes are TRBV6-6 and TRBJ1-5; D perhaps matches TRBD1 (5 bases). The length of the CDR3 is 13 residues. Looked up from germline, CDR1 is MNHNY and CDR2 is SVGAGI (reference sequence). Between the trimmed V and J ends, which lost 9 bases and 0 bases, there was a span of 9 bases. The CDR3: CASDRYSNQPQHF. Here the CDR3 DNA reads TGTGCCAGTGACAGATATAGCAATCAGCCCCAGCATTTT.

J is TRBJ2-7 and V is TRBV19, with TRBD1 identical over 7 bases. The CDR3 is 13 residues long. In germline, CDR1 is LNHDA, CDR2 SQIVND (reference sequence). J gave up 3 bases and V 5 bases, and 4 bases lay outside the gene matches. CDR3 protein: CASSRQGNYEQYF. Here the CDR3 DNA reads TGTGCCAGTAGTCGACAGGGAAACTACGAGCAGTACTTC.

A few counts support this clone. The chain joins TRBV19 to TRBJ1-2, with 8 bases lining up with TRBD1. V lost 1 base to trimming and J lost 3 bases; unmatched junction nucleotides: 16. CDR3 length: 19 amino acids. CDR1 LNHDA and CDR2 SQIVND come from the germline V gene (reference sequence). In DNA, the CDR3 is TGTGCCAGTAGTATAGTTCGCTTTGGGGCAGGGGGCCTGGACTATGGCTACACCTTC. Translating gives CASSIVRFGAGGLDYGYTF.

In its sample, this clone was seen once. V usage is TRBV4-1 and J usage is TRBJ1-2; D is undetermined. V was shortened by 2 bases and J by 7 bases, with 14 bases between the two germline ends. The germline V gene encodes CDR1 MGHRA and CDR2 YSYEKL. The CDR3 extends over 14 amino acids. CDR3 protein: CASSQRIGLGGYTF. The CDR3 DNA is TGCGCCAGCAGCCAACGGATCGGACTCGGTGGCTACACCTTC.

The chain combines TRBV6-5 with TRBJ1-2; 9 bases match TRBD1. Per the germline V gene, CDR1 is MNHEY and CDR2 is SVGAGI. The J segment lost 5 bases and the V segment lost 10 bases, leaving 14 bases of the junction unmatched. There are 15 residues in the CDR3. The CDR3 sequence is CATRTGVITLYGYTF. CDR3 bases: TGTGCCACACGGACAGGGGTGATAACCCTATATGGCTACACCTTC.

The J gene is TRBJ2-7, the V gene TRBV30, with unresolved D. V was shortened by 5 bases and J by 3 bases, with 11 bases between the two germline ends. This CDR3 comprises 12 residues. Germline V gene lookup returns CDR1 GTSNPN and CDR2 SVGIG (reference sequence). The CDR3 region has the DNA TGTGCCTGGGCCTTGACGGGCTACGAGCAGTACTTC. This encodes CAWALTGYEQYF.

The rearrangement joins TRBV21-1 to TRBJ2-4; the D call of TRBD2 is as the table states it, not checked on the DNA. TRBV21-1 is flagged as a pseudogene. The CDR3 has 14 residues. Here the CDR3 DNA reads TGTGCCAGCAGCTGGGGTAGCGGCAAAAACATTCAGTACTTC. Translation: CASSWGSGKNIQYF.

As regards this clone: The sample has other DNA sequences that encode this CDR3 too. The J gene is TRBJ1-1, the V gene TRBV5-1, with D possibly TRBD1 on 6 matching bases. The V end was cut by 4 bases, the J end by 1 base, with 8 bases between. From germline, CDR1 is SGHRS and CDR2 YFSETQ. This CDR3 comprises 13 residues. DNA of the CDR3: TGCGCCAGCAGCCTGACAGGGAACACTGAAGCTTTCTTT. Translating it yields CASSLTGNTEAFF.

This clone has just one count. The chain is built from TRBV11-2 and TRBJ2-4; the match to TRBD1 covers 7 bases. Germline CDR1 SGHAT, CDR2 FQNNGV. J lost 0 bases, V lost 1 base, and 3 bases had no gene match. This CDR3 has 16 amino acids. The CDR3 spells CASSLAQGLAKNIQYF. The CDR3 DNA is TGTGCCAGCAGCTTAGCACAGGGGCTAGCCAAAAACATTCAGTACTTC.

J is TRBJ2-3 and V is TRBV5-1; 9 bases align to TRBD1. This CDR3 contains 15 residues. CDR1 SGHRS and CDR2 YFSETQ come from the germline V gene. The V gene end was trimmed by 2 bases and the J gene end by 5 bases; junction bases not matched to a gene: 6. CDR3 DNA sequence: TGCGCCAGCAGCTTCGGACAGGGGAAACTAGATACGCAGTATTTT. Protein sequence: CASSFGQGKLDTQYF.

The CDR3 spells CASSEGLAMGEQYV. CDR3 nucleotide sequence: TGTGCCAGCAGTGAGGGACTAGCGATGGGCGAGCAGTACGTC. V is TRBV2 and J is TRBJ2-7, with 10 positions matching TRBD2. This CDR3 spans 14 amino acids. V trimming: 3 bases; J trimming: 6 bases; junction bases outside the gene matches: 5. Germline V gene sequence: CDR1 SNHLY, CDR2 FYNNEI.

The genes are TRBV5-1 and TRBJ2-5; TRBD2 matches 10 bases. The CDR3 has 17 residues. CDR1 is SGHRS and CDR2 is YFSETQ in the germline V gene. V lost 1 base to trimming and J lost 1 base; unmatched junction nucleotides: 7. The CDR3 DNA reads TGCGCCAGCAGCTTGAGTGGTAGCGGGGGGACCCAAGAGACCCAGTACTTC. This gives the protein CASSLSGSGGTQETQYF.

V usage is TRBV27 and J usage is TRBJ1-2, with 10 nucleotides matching TRBD1. Germline values: CDR1 MNHEY, CDR2 SMNVEV (reference sequence). The CDR3 loop spans 15 amino acids. V lost 6 bases to trimming and J lost 6 bases; unmatched junction nucleotides: 10. CDR3 coding DNA: TGTGCCAGCAGCCCAGACAGGGGGCATTTTAATGGCTACACCTTC. This sequence encodes CASSPDRGHFNGYTF.

V and J are TRBV5-5 and TRBJ1-3, with no clear D. The germline V gene has CDR1 SGHKS and CDR2 YYEKEE (reference sequence). The CDR3 sequence is 17 residues long. The ends were cut back, 5 bases at V and 0 bases at J, with 18 bases in the middle. This CDR3 is CASSYFHAGSSGNTIYF. CDR3 bases: TGTGCCAGCAGTTATTTTCACGCGGGAAGCTCTGGAAACACCATATATTTT.

This chain joins TRBV19 and TRBJ1-1; D gene uncertain. The CDR3 totals 13 residues. Per the germline V gene, CDR1 is LNHDA and CDR2 is SQIVND (reference sequence). The V end was cut by 3 bases, the J end by 4 bases, with 9 bases between. The CDR3 reads CASSIGVSTEAFF. CDR3 nucleotide sequence: TGTGCCAGTAGTATCGGGGTATCCACTGAAGCTTTCTTT.

The V call is TRBV6-5, the J call TRBJ2-1; D ambiguous. V gave up 5 bases and J gave up 9 bases, with 14 bases separating them. CDR1 and CDR2 (germline): MNHEY, SVGAGI. The CDR3 totals 13 residues. CDR3 residues: CASSTRSSLEQFF. For the CDR3, the DNA is TGTGCCAGCAGTACCCGTTCTAGTCTTGAGCAGTTCTTC.